This T cell receptor (beta chain) originates from a study of PD-1 blockade in classical Hodgkin lymphoma. Overall study findings and caveats: Exclusion was the outcome for patients who began nivolumab under 1 year after ASCT.

With regard to this clone: Its specificity is not known.

Sequencing used immunoSEQ multiplex PCR; TCRdb keeps in-frame clones, though not all of them. The sample consists of over 25,000 clones, around 70% of them appearing once. The time point denotes: cycle 4 day 1 (C4D1), after around six weeks of nivolumab. Each and every patient relapsed after autologous stem cell transplantation, and patients got differing brentuximab vedotin exposure. CDR1 MNHEY and CDR2 SVGAGI come from the germline V gene. With V trimmed by 0 bases and J by 5 bases, 2 bases remained unmatched. CDR3 length equals 15 residues. The sample in question was peripheral blood mononuclear cells (PBMCs), obtained before the fourth cycle of nivolumab. This chain joins TRBV6-5 and TRBJ2-2; TRBD2 matches at 8 bases. This sequence originates from a human donor with classical Hodgkin lymphoma. The CDR3 loop reads CASSYSGLGTGELFF. The CDR3, as DNA: TGTGCCAGCAGTTACTCGGGACTAGGAACCGGGGAGCTGTTTTTT.